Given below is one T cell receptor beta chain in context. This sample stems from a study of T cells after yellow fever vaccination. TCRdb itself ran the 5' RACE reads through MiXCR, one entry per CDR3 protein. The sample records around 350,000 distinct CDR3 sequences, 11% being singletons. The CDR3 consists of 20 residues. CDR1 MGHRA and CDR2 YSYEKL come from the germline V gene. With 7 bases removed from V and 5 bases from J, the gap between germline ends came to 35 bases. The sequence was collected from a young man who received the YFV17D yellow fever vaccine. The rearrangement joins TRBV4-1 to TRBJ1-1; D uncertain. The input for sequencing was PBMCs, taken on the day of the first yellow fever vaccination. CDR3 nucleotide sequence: TGCGCCAGCACCCCCTCTGCGGATAAATCGATTCGGACCCTTGGGACTGAAGCTTTCTTT. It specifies CASTPSADKSIRTLGTEAFF.